The clone carrying this TCR beta chain was counted ten times or more. The junction had 8 bases not matched to a gene; V was cut back by 2 bases and J by 0 bases. This CDR3 comprises 17 residues. Germline V CDR1 and CDR2: MNHEY, SVGAGI. This entry is derived from a study of T cells in Graves' hyperthyroidism and ophthalmopathy. What was amplified from RNA transcripts were TCR beta CDR3 regions. The primer set for the first-round RT-PCR of the TCR CDR3 was HTBI. TCRdb called the multiplex PCR reads again in MiXCR, with one record for every CDR3 protein. The profile shows 600,000 to 850,000 distinct CDR3 sequences, 18% of them singletons.

This clonotype originated in a woman aged 50 to 60 with Graves' hyperthyroidism that later progressed to Graves' ophthalmopathy. Sequences were obtained from blood. The genes are TRBV6-5 and TRBJ1-1, with 8 nucleotides matching TRBD1. CDR3 in amino acids: CASSYTRTGIVNTEAFF. The CDR3 DNA reads TGTGCCAGCAGTTACACCCGGACAGGGATCGTGAACACTGAAGCTTTCTTT.